The 18 T cell receptor beta chains listed next were all sequenced from one sample in a study of shared clonotypes between healthy human individuals (dated by TCRdb to between 2020 and 2021). The library was obtained by the immunoSEQ multiplex PCR assay. TCRdb holds this immuneACCESS table with in-frame rearrangements only. Some clones are missing; in checked studies, unresolved V genes explain under half, and the rest has no known cause. This sample lists approximately 2.1 million clones; roughly 93% were detected once. Together, the top ten hold about 0.39% of the sample. Sequencing was carried out using naive CD4+ T cells from PBMCs. Taken with the paper, the label for cell subset or site translates to: CD45RA+ positively selected. The receptors stem from a man aged 18 to 35 in good health. Some clones in this sample may be carry-over from other donors' samples.

The chain has TRBV5-1 and TRBJ1-1, with D possibly being TRBD1 (6 bases). The CDR3 sequence is 16 residues long. The ends were cut back, 0 bases at V and 0 bases at J, with 12 bases in the middle. Germline CDR1 and CDR2: SGHRS and YFSETQ. The CDR3 DNA reads TGCGCCAGCAGCTTGGAAGGACAGAGACTGAACACTGAAGCTTTCTTT. Encoded protein: CASSLEGQRLNTEAFF.

As to this clone: The identical CDR3 is also encoded by other nucleotide sequences in the sample. The chain uses TRBV29-1 and TRBJ2-7; 8 bases align to TRBD1. CDR3 length equals 12 residues. Germline V gene data show CDR1 as SQVTM and CDR2 as ANQGSEA. V lost 6 bases, J lost 0 bases, and 1 base stayed unmatched. The CDR3 loop reads CSVGQGSYEQYF. For the CDR3, the DNA is TGCAGCGTCGGACAGGGCTCCTACGAGCAGTACTTC.

The V gene is TRBV7-9, the J gene TRBJ2-7; D perhaps matches TRBD1 (5 bases). Germline CDR1 reads SEHNR; CDR2 reads FQNEAQ (reference sequence). This CDR3 comprises 13 residues. V was trimmed by 5 bases and J by 5 bases, leaving 13 bases between them. The CDR3 here is CASSPPGPHEQYF. As DNA, the CDR3 is TGTGCCAGCAGCCCGCCAGGGCCCCACGAGCAGTACTTC.

V gene TRBV5-5 combines with J gene TRBJ1-2; tentatively, D is TRBD1 (6 bases). The CDR3 covers 16 residues. Trimming removed 4 bases from V and 1 base from J, with 17 bases in between. Germline lookup yields CDR1 SGHKS and CDR2 YYEKEE (reference sequence). The CDR3 DNA reads as TGTGCCAGCAGCCACCGGGGGGGGGCGGTTAACTATGGCTACACCTTC. It specifies CASSHRGGAVNYGYTF.

This clone showed up just once. The gene calls are TRBV6-5 and TRBJ2-4; D ambiguous. This CDR3 is 12 amino acids long. Germline assignment: CDR1 MNHEY and CDR2 SVGAGI. V lost 5 bases, J lost 6 bases, and 8 bases lay in between. The DNA of the CDR3 is TGTGCCAGCAGTCCGAACGGAAACATTCAGTACTTC. Its protein product is CASSPNGNIQYF.

The rearrangement uses TRBV7-6 and TRBJ2-5, with D unclear. V dropped 1 base and J dropped 5 bases, with 11 bases sitting between them. CDR1 and CDR2 from the germline V gene are SGHVS and FNYEAQ. The CDR3 covers 14 residues. This CDR3 reads CASSLDLRHETQYF. The CDR3 DNA reads as TGTGCCAGCAGCTTAGATTTGCGGCACGAGACCCAGTACTTC. Based on the CDR3 plus reference TRBV7-6 and TRBJ2-5, the full variable domain is GAGVSQSPRYKVTKRGQDVALRCDPISGHVSLYWYRQALGQGPEFLTYFNYEAQQDKSGLPNDRFSAERPEGSISTLTIQRTEQRDSAMYRCASSLDLRHETQYFGPGTRLLVL.

The chain carries TRBV2 and TRBJ2-6; the match to TRBD2 covers 12 bases. Germline V gene lookup returns CDR1 SNHLY and CDR2 FYNNEI. The CDR3 has 18 amino acids. Germline trimming cut 7 bases from V and 0 bases from J; bases unmatched to any gene: 7. CDR3 residues: CASKRLAGASSGANVLTF. As DNA, the CDR3 is TGTGCCAGCAAGAGACTAGCGGGAGCGTCCTCTGGGGCCAACGTCCTGACTTTC.

This chain links TRBV28 with TRBJ2-7; D possibly uses TRBD1 or TRBD2 (6 bases each). CDR1 is MDHEN and CDR2 is SYDVKM in the germline V gene. The CDR3 contains 14 residues. With 8 bases removed from V and 7 bases from J, the gap between germline ends came to 21 bases. CDR3 protein: CASWGSGAAGEQYF. CDR3 bases: TGTGCCAGCTGGGGTTCGGGGGCGGCCGGGGAGCAGTACTTC.

This clone has only a few counts. V gene TRBV29-1 combines with J gene TRBJ1-5; D is undetermined. CDR3 length: 10 amino acids. From germline, CDR1 is SQVTM and CDR2 ANQGSEA. V shed 6 bases and J shed 7 bases, with 7 bases lying between them. The CDR3 bases are TGCAGCGTCCTGGAGCAGCCCCAGCATTTT. This gives the protein CSVLEQPQHF.

The rearrangement links TRBV6-1 to TRBJ2-7; 8 nucleotides match TRBD2. The V and J ends lost 4 bases and 3 bases, in that order; junction bases with no gene match: 2. The CDR3 loop spans 13 amino acids. The germline V gene encodes CDR1 MNHNS and CDR2 SASEGT. The CDR3 protein is CASSAGTSYEQYF. In nucleotides, the CDR3 is TGTGCCAGCAGTGCAGGGACTAGCTACGAGCAGTACTTC.

J is TRBJ1-2 and V is TRBV6-1, with 8 positions matching TRBD1. V trimming: 3 bases; J trimming: 12 bases; junction bases outside the gene matches: 3. CDR3 length: 11 amino acids. Germline loops: CDR1 MNHNS, CDR2 SASEGT. The CDR3: CASSEDRVHTF. The CDR3 DNA follows: TGTGCCAGCAGTGAGGACAGGGTTCACACCTTC.

Regarding this clone: This sample includes further DNA sequences coding for the same CDR3. V is TRBV5-1 and J is TRBJ2-2; 7 bases fit TRBD2. Trimming at V came to 0 bases and at J to 1 base, leaving 3 bases not matched to a gene. Germline V gene data show CDR1 as SGHRS and CDR2 as YFSETQ. The CDR3 covers 16 residues. The CDR3 region has the DNA TGCGCCAGCAGCTTGGCGGTAGCGGGGAACACCGGGGAGCTGTTTTTT. It yields the protein CASSLAVAGNTGELFF.

The sample holds a few counts of this clone. V and J are TRBV30 and TRBJ1-4; D is undetermined. The V gene lost 2 bases and the J gene lost 4 bases, with 8 bases spanning the gap. CDR1 and CDR2 from the germline V gene are GTSNPN and SVGIG (reference sequence). The CDR3 runs 13 residues. CDR3 DNA: TGTGCCTGGAGTTCGGTGCTTAATGAAAAACTGTTTTTT. It is translated as CAWSSVLNEKLFF. The whole variable domain, filled in from reference TRBV30 and TRBJ1-4, reads SQTIHQWPATLVQPVGSPLSLECTVEGTSNPNLYWYRQAAGRGLQLLFYSVGIGQISSEVPQNLSASRPQDRQFILSSKKLLLSDSGFYLCAWSSVLNEKLFFGSGTQLSVL.

The chain is built from TRBV7-3 and TRBJ2-1; D perhaps matches TRBD1 (6 bases). Germline V gene sequence: CDR1 SGHTA, CDR2 FQGTGA. Trimming left V 2 bases short and J 11 bases short, with 13 bases between. This CDR3 region has 13 residues. The CDR3 DNA sequence: TGTGCCAGCAGCTTATCCCGGGACAAGAAGCAGTTCTTC. As protein: CASSLSRDKKQFF.

This sequence joins TRBV5-1 and TRBJ2-1, with 11 bases that match TRBD2. Germline V lookup: CDR1 SGHRS, CDR2 YFSETQ. The V gene end was trimmed by 0 bases and the J gene end by 5 bases; junction bases not matched to a gene: 13. There are 19 residues in the CDR3. For the CDR3, the DNA is TGCGCCAGCAGCTTGGGGCTAGCGGGGGGATATGAGAAACACAATGAGCAGTTCTTC. As protein: CASSLGLAGGYEKHNEQFF.

The CDR3 DNA is TGTGCCTGGAGTGTAGGGGTGGTGAAGGCCAACGTCCTGACTTTC. Translation: CAWSVGVVKANVLTF. The chain employs TRBV30 and TRBJ2-6; tentatively, D is TRBD1 (5 bases). Trimming cost V 0 bases and J 6 bases, with 12 bases left between them. In germline, CDR1 is GTSNPN, CDR2 SVGIG (reference sequence). The CDR3 runs to 15 residues.

The rearrangement links TRBV28 to TRBJ2-5; a weak D match, TRBD1 (6 bases). Germline values: CDR1 MDHEN, CDR2 SYDVKM. V lost 5 bases, J lost 4 bases, and 17 bases lay in between. This CDR3 comprises 15 residues. CDR3 sequence (DNA): TGTGCCAGCAGTGCACAAACAGGGATCCGAGAGACCCAGTACTTC. Its protein is CASSAQTGIRETQYF.

V usage is TRBV20-1 and J usage is TRBJ2-7; 7 nucleotides align to TRBD1. The J segment lost 6 bases and the V segment lost 5 bases, leaving 4 bases of the junction unmatched. The CDR3 sequence is 11 residues long. Germline V CDR1 and CDR2: DFQATT, SNEGSKA (reference sequence). CDR3 sequence: CSASGTVEQYF. The DNA of the CDR3 is TGCAGTGCTTCCGGGACAGTCGAGCAGTACTTC.